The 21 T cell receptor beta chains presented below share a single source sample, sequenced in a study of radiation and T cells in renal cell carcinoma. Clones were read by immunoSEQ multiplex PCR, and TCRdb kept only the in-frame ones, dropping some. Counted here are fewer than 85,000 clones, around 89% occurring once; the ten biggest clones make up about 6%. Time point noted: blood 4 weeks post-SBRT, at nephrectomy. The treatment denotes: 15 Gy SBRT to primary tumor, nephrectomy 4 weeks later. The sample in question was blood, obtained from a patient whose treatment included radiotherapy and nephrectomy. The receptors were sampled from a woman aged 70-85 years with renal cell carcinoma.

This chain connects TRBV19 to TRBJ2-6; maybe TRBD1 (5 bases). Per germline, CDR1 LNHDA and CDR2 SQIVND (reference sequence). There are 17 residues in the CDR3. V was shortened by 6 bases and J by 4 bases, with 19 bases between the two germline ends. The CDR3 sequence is CASRPIDSGLGANVLTF. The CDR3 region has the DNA TGTGCCAGTAGGCCGATTGACAGTGGGTTGGGGGCCAACGTCCTGACTTTC.

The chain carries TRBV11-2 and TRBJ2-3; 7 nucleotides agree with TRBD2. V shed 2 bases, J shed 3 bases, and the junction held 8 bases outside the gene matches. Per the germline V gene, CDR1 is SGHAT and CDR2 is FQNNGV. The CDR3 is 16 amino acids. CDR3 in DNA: TGTGCCAGCAGCTTAATGGGGGGGTTTGATACAGATACGCAGTATTTT. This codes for CASSLMGGFDTDTQYF.

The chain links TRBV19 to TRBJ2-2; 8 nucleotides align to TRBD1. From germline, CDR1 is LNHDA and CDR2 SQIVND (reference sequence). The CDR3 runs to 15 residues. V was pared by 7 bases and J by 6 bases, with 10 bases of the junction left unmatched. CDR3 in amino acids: CASTFSDRAAGELFF. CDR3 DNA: TGTGCCAGTACATTTTCGGACAGGGCCGCCGGGGAGCTGTTTTTT.

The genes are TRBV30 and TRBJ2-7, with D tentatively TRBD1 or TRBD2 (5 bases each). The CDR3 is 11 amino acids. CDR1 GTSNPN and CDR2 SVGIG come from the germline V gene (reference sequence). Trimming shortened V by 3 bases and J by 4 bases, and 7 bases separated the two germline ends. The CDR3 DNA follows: TGTGCCTGGAGGGGGGAGTACGAGCAGTACTTC. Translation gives CAWRGEYEQYF.

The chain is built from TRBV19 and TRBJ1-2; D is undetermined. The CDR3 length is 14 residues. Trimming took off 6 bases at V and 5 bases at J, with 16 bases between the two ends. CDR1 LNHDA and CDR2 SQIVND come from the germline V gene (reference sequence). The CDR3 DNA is TGTGCCAGTAGGGCCGGGCACACCTCTTATGGCTACACCTTC. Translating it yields CASRAGHTSYGYTF.

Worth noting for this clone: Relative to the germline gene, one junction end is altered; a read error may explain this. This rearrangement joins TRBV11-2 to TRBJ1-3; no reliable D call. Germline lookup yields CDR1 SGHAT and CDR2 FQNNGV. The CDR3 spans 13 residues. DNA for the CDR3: TGTGCTAGCAGCTTAGCCCAGGGAAACACCATATATTTT. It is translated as CASSLAQGNTIYF.

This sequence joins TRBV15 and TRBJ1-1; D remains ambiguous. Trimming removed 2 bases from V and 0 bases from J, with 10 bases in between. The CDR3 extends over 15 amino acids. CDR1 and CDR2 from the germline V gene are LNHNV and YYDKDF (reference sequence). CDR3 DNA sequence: TGTGCCACCAGCAGAAGAGACATTTTGAACACTGAAGCTTTCTTT. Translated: CATSRRDILNTEAFF.

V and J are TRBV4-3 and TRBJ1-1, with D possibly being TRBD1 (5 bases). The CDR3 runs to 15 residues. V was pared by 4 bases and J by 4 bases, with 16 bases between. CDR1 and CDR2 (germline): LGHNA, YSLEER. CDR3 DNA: TGCGCCAGCAGCCGAACGTCCGGAGGGGCCACTGAAGCTTTCTTT. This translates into CASSRTSGGATEAFF.

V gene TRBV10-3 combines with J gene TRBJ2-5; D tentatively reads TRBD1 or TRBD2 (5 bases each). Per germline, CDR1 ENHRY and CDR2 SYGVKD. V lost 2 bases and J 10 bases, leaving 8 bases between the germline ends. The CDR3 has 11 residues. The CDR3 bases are TGTGCCATCAGTGAGGGGGGAAGCCAGTACTTC. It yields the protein CAISEGGSQYF.

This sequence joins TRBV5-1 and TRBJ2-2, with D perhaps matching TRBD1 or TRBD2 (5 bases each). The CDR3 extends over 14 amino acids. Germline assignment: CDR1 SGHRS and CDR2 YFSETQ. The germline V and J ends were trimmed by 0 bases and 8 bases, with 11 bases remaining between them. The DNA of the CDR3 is TGCGCCAGCAGCTTGGATGGGGGACCTGGGGAGCTGTTTTTT. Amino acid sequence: CASSLDGGPGELFF.

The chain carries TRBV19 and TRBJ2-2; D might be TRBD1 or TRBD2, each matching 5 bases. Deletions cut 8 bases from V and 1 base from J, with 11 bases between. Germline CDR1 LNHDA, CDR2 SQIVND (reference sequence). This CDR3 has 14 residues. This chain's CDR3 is CASSLGVNTGELFF. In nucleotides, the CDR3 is TGTGCCAGTTCGCTGGGGGTGAACACCGGGGAGCTGTTTTTT. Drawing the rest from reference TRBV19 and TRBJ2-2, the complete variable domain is DGGITQSPKYLFRKEGQNVTLSCEQNLNHDAMYWYRQDPGQGLRLIYYSQIVNDFQKGDIAEGYSVSREKKESFPLTVTSAQKNPTAFYLCASSLGVNTGELFFGEGSRLTVL.

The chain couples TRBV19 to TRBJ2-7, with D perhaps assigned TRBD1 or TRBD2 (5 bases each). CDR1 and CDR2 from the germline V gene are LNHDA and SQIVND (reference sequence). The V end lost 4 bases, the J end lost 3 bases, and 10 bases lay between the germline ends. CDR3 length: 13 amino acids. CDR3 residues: CASSRGPNYEQYF. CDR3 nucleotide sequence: TGTGCCAGTAGTAGGGGACCGAACTACGAGCAGTACTTC.

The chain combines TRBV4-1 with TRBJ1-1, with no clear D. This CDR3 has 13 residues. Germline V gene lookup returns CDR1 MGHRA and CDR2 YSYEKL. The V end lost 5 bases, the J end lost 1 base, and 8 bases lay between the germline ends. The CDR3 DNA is TGCGCCAGCAGCTCCCTCAGGAACACTGAAGCTTTCTTT. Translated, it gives CASSSLRNTEAFF.

CDR3: CASSADRGGGYGYTF. CDR3 bases: TGTGCCAGCAGCGCTGACAGGGGCGGCGGCTATGGCTACACCTTC. This sequence joins TRBV5-4 and TRBJ1-2; 8 bases align to TRBD1. Germline V gene data show CDR1 as SGHNT and CDR2 as YYREEE (reference sequence). J was trimmed by 4 bases and V by 4 bases; bases with no gene match: 9. CDR3 length: 15 amino acids.

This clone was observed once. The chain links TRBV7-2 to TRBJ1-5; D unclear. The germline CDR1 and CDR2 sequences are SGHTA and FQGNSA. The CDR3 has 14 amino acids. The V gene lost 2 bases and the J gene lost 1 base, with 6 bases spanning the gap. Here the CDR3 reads CASSLSPSNQPQHF. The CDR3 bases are TGTGCCAGCAGCTTAAGTCCCAGCAATCAGCCCCAGCATTTT.

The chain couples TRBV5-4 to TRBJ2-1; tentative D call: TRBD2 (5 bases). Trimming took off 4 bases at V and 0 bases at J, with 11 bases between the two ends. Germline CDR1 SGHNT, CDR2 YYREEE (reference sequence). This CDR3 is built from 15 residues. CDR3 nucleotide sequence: TGTGCCAGCAGCCCCGGGGTACCCTCCTACAATGAGCAGTTCTTC. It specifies CASSPGVPSYNEQFF.

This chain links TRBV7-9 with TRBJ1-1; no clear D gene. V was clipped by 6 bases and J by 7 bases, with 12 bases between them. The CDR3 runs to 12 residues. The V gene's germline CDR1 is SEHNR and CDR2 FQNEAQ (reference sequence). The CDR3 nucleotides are TGTGCCAGCAGTAGGGCCACCTTTGAAGCTTTCTTT. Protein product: CASSRATFEAFF.

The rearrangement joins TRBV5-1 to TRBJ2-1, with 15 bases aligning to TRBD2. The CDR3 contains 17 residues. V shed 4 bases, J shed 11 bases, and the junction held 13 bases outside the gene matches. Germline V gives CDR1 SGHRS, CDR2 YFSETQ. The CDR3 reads CASSRFGTSGGPRKQFF. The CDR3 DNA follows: TGCGCCAGCAGCCGATTTGGGACTAGCGGGGGGCCCCGAAAGCAGTTCTTC.

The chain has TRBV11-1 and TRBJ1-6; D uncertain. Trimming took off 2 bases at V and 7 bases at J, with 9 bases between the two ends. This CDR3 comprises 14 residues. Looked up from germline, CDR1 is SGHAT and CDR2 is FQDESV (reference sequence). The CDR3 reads CASSLFLANSPLHF. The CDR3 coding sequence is TGTGCCAGCAGCTTATTTTTGGCAAATTCACCCCTCCACTTT.

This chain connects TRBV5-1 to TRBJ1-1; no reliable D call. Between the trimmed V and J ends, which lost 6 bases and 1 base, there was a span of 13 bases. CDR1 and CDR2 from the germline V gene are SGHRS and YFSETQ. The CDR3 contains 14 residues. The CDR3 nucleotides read TGCGCCAGCACCAGCTTGACGGGGAACACTGAAGCTTTCTTT. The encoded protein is CASTSLTGNTEAFF.

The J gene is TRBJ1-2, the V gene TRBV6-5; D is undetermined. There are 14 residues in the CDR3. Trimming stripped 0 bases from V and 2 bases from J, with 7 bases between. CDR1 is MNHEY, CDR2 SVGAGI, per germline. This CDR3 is CASSYSGVNYGYTF. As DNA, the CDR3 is TGTGCCAGCAGTTACTCGGGAGTGAACTATGGCTACACCTTC.